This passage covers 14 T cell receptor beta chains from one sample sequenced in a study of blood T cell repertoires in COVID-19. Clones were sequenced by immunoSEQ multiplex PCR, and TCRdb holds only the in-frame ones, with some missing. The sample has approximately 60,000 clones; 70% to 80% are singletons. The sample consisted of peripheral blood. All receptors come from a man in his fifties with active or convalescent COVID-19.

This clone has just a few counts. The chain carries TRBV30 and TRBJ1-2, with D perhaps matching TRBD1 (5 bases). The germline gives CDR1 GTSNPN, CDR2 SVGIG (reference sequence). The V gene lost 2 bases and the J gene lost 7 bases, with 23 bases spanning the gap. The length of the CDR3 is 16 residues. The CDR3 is CAWSRRQAILGGGYTF. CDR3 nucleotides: TGTGCCTGGAGTCGGCGTCAGGCGATCCTCGGGGGTGGCTACACCTTC.

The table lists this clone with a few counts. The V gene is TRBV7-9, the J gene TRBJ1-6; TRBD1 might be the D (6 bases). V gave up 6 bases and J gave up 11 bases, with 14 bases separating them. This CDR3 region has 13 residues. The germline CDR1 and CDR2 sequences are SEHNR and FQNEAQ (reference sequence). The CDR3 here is CASSSGQSTPLHF. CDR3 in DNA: TGTGCCAGCAGTTCGGGACAATCAACACCCCTCCACTTT.

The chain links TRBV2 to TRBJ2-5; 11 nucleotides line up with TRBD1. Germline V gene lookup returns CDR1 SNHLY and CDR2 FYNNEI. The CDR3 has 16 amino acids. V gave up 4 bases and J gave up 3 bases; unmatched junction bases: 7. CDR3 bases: TGTGCCAGCAGTGCGCTTTGGACAGGGGGCGAAGAGACCCAGTACTTC. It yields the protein CASSALWTGGEETQYF.

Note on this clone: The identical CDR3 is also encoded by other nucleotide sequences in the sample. The CDR3 sequence is CASSQGATDTQYF. The CDR3 coding sequence is TGTGCCAGCTCACAGGGGGCCACAGATACGCAGTATTTT. V gene TRBV18 combines with J gene TRBJ2-3, with TRBD1 matching over 7 bases. V was pared by 4 bases and J by 2 bases, with 0 bases of the junction left unmatched. CDR1 is KGHSH, CDR2 LQKENI, per germline. This CDR3 is built from 13 residues. Combining the CDR3 with reference TRBV18 and TRBJ2-3 gives the whole variable domain NAGVMQNPRHLVRRRGQEARLRCSPMKGHSHVYWYRQLPEEGLKFMVYLQKENIIDESGMPKERFSAEFPKEGPSILRIQQVVRGDSAAYFCASSQGATDTQYFGPGTRLTVL.

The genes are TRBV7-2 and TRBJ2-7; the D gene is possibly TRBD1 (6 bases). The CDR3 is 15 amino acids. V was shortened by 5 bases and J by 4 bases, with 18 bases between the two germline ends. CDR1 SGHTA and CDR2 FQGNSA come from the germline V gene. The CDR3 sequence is CASSQGAGTPYEQYF. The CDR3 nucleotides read TGTGCCAGCAGCCAAGGAGCCGGGACACCATACGAGCAGTACTTC.

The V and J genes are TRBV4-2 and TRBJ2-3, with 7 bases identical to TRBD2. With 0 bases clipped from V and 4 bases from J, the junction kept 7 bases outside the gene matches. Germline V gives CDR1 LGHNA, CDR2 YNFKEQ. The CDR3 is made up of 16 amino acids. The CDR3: CASSQESRGSADTQYF. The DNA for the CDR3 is TGTGCCAGCAGCCAAGAGAGCCGCGGGAGTGCAGATACGCAGTATTTT.

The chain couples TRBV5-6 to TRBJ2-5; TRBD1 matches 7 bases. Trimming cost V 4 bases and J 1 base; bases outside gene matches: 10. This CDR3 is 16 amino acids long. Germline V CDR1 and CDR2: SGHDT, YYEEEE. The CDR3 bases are TGTGCCAGCAGCCACCTGGGAAGACAGGGCCAAGAGACCCAGTACTTC. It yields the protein CASSHLGRQGQETQYF.

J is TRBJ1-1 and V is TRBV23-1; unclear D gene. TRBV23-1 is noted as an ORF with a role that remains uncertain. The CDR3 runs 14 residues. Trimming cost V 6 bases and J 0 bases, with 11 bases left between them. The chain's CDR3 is CASRRAAMNTEAFF. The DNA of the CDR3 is TGCGCCAGCAGGAGAGCCGCCATGAACACTGAAGCTTTCTTT.

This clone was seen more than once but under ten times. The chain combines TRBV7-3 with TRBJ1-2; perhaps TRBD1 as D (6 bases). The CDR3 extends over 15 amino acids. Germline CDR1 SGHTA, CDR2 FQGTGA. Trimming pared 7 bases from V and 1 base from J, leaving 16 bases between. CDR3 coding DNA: TGTGCCAGCAAGCAAGGCAGGGGTGATAACTATGGCTACACCTTC. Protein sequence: CASKQGRGDNYGYTF.

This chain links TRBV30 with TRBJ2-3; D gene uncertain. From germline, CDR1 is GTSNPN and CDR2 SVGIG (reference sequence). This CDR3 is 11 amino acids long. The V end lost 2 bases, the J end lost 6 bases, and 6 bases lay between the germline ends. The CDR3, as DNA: TGTGCCTGGAGTAGCCGGGATACGCAGTATTTT. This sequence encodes CAWSSRDTQYF.

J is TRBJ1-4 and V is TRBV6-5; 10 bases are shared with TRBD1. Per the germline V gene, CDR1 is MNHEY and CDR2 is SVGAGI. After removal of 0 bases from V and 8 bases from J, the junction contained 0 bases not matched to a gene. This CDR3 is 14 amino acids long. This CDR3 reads CASSYSTGGEKLFF. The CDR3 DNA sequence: TGTGCCAGCAGTTACTCGACAGGGGGCGAAAAACTGTTTTTT.

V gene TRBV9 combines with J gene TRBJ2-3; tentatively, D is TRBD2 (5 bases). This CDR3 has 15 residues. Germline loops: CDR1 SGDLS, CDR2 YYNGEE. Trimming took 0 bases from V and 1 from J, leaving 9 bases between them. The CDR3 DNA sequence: TGTGCCAGCAGCGTAGCGGAGGTGGGCACAGATACGCAGTATTTT. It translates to CASSVAEVGTDTQYF. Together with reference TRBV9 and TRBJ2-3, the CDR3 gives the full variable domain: DSGVTQTPKHLITATGQRVTLRCSPRSGDLSVYWYQQSLDQGLQFLIQYYNGEERAKGNILERFSAQQFPDLHSELNLSSLELGDSALYFCASSVAEVGTDTQYFGPGTRLTVL.

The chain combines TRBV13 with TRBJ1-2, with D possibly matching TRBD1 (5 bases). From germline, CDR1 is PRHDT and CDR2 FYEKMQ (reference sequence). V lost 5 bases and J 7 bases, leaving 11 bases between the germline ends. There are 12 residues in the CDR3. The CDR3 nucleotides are TGTGCCAGCAGCCGCCAGGGTTTTGGCTACACCTTC. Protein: CASSRQGFGYTF.

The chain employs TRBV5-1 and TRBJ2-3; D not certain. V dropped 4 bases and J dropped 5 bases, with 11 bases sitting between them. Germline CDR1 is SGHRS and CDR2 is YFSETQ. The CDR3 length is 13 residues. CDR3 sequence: CASSTILEDTQYF. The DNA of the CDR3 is TGCGCCAGCAGCACCATTCTAGAAGATACGCAGTATTTT.